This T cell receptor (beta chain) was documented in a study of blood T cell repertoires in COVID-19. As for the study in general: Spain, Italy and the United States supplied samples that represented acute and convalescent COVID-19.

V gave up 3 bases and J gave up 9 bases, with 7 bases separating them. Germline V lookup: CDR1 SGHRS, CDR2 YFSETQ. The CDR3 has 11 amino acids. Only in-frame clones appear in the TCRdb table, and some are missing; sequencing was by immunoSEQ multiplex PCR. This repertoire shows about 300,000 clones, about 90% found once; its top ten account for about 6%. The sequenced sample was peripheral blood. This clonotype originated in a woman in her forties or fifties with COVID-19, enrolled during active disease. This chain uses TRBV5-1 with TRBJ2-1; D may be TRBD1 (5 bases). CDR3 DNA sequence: TGCGCCAGCAGCTATACAGGTGAGCAGTTCTTC. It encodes CASSYTGEQFF.